The 25 T cell receptor beta chains in this list originate from one sample, sequenced in a study of T cell changes during pregnancy in multiple sclerosis. Assay: immunoSEQ multiplex PCR; the TCRdb copy retains only in-frame clones and omits some. This table has several thousand clones, about 85% appearing once. Sequencing was performed on CD8+ T cells from peripheral blood mononuclear cells, taken in the first trimester of pregnancy. These receptor sequences come from a female donor in good health, enrolled as a control in a pregnancy study.

The V gene is TRBV19, the J gene TRBJ2-7; D not certain. Per germline, CDR1 LNHDA and CDR2 SQIVND (reference sequence). V lost 0 bases to trimming and J lost 4 bases, with 16 bases between them. CDR3 length: 16 residues. The CDR3 is CASSIDFNRALYEQYF. In nucleotides, the CDR3 is TGTGCCAGTAGTATAGATTTTAACCGAGCCCTTTACGAGCAGTACTTC.

V usage is TRBV5-6 and J usage is TRBJ2-1; D is uncertain. Germline loops: CDR1 SGHDT, CDR2 YYEEEE. This CDR3 contains 12 residues. Between the trimmed V and J ends, which lost 0 bases and 6 bases, there was a span of 4 bases. The CDR3 protein is CASSLGSNEQFF. Written as DNA, the CDR3 is TGTGCCAGCAGCTTGGGCAGCAATGAGCAGTTCTTC.

This clone was recorded only once. The chain employs TRBV27 and TRBJ2-5, with TRBD1 matching 10 bases. The germline V gene has CDR1 MNHEY and CDR2 SMNVEV (reference sequence). The CDR3 has 16 amino acids. The V gene end was trimmed by 5 bases and the J gene end by 5 bases; junction bases not matched to a gene: 11. The CDR3 reads CASSPYRQGAKETQYF. The CDR3 coding sequence is TGTGCCAGCAGTCCCTATCGACAGGGGGCTAAGGAGACCCAGTACTTC.

The J gene is TRBJ1-1, the V gene TRBV5-1; no definite D call. V was shortened by 2 bases and J by 5 bases, with 7 bases between the two germline ends. The germline V gene encodes CDR1 SGHRS and CDR2 YFSETQ. The CDR3 is made up of 12 amino acids. CDR3 coding DNA: TGCGCCAGCAGCTTCGCCGGGACTGAAGCTTTCTTT. Its translation: CASSFAGTEAFF.

J is TRBJ2-7 and V is TRBV6-5; 8 bases are a match to TRBD2. The V and J ends lost 7 bases and 1 base, in that order; junction bases with no gene match: 9. Germline V gene sequence: CDR1 MNHEY, CDR2 SVGAGI. CDR3 length equals 15 residues. CDR3 sequence (DNA): TGTGCCAGCACCTTACAAGCGGGAGCTTCCTACGAGCAGTACTTC. Encoded protein: CASTLQAGASYEQYF.

This chain connects TRBV10-3 to TRBJ1-5, with D maybe TRBD1 (6 bases). Germline V gives CDR1 ENHRY, CDR2 SYGVKD. V was shortened by 3 bases and J by 1 base, with 10 bases between the two germline ends. The CDR3 sequence is 15 residues long. The CDR3: CAISEWDTSNQPQHF. CDR3 DNA sequence: TGTGCCATCAGTGAATGGGACACAAGCAATCAGCCCCAGCATTTT.

The V and J genes are TRBV19 and TRBJ1-1, with D possibly being TRBD1 (5 bases). Germline V gene lookup returns CDR1 LNHDA and CDR2 SQIVND (reference sequence). This CDR3 comprises 17 residues. V lost 6 bases, J lost 3 bases, and 23 bases lay in between. The chain's CDR3 is CASSPRIRVAPDTEAFF. CDR3 sequence (DNA): TGTGCCAGTAGCCCCCGGATCAGGGTTGCCCCGGACACTGAAGCTTTCTTT.

The genes are TRBV9 and TRBJ2-7; D possibly corresponds to TRBD2 (5 bases). This CDR3 region has 14 residues. Germline CDR1 reads SGDLS; CDR2 reads YYNGEE. Trimming cost V 3 bases and J 3 bases, with 13 bases left between them. The CDR3 spells CASSDAEGLYEQYF. In DNA form, the CDR3 reads TGTGCCAGCAGCGATGCGGAAGGACTCTACGAGCAGTACTTC. The full variable domain, with the rest looked up from reference TRBV9 and TRBJ2-7, is DSGVTQTPKHLITATGQRVTLRCSPRSGDLSVYWYQQSLDQGLQFLIQYYNGEERAKGNILERFSAQQFPDLHSELNLSSLELGDSALYFCASSDAEGLYEQYFGPGTRLTVT.

The CDR3 nucleotides read TGTGCCAGCAGCTCCGAGACAGCCCCAACTAATGAAAAACTGTTTTTT. Its protein is CASSSETAPTNEKLFF. This chain joins TRBV2 and TRBJ1-4, with D perhaps TRBD1 (5 bases). V lost 6 bases and J lost 0, with 14 bases in between. From germline, CDR1 is SNHLY and CDR2 FYNNEI. This CDR3 is built from 16 residues.

The V call is TRBV5-1, the J call TRBJ1-2; possibly TRBD1 for D (5 bases). Germline V CDR1 and CDR2: SGHRS, YFSETQ. With 3 bases removed from V and 13 bases from J, the gap between germline ends came to 22 bases. This CDR3 is built from 14 residues. The CDR3 sequence is CASSSSTAGGLLTF. The CDR3 nucleotides are TGCGCCAGCAGCTCCTCGACAGCCGGGGGTCTACTCACCTTC.

This chain connects TRBV13 to TRBJ2-2, with D possibly being TRBD2 (6 bases). Germline-derived CDR1 and CDR2 are PRHDT and FYEKMQ (reference sequence). V lost 1 base to trimming and J lost 4 bases, with 10 bases between them. The CDR3 is 15 amino acids. The CDR3 DNA follows: TGTGCCAGCAGCTTAGAGGCGGGGAGCACCGGGGAGCTGTTTTTT. This gives the protein CASSLEAGSTGELFF.

The rearrangement joins TRBV7-9 to TRBJ2-7, with 14 bases aligning to TRBD2. CDR1 is SEHNR and CDR2 is FQNEAQ in the germline V gene (reference sequence). The CDR3 length is 19 residues. Germline trimming cut 5 bases from V and 0 bases from J; bases unmatched to any gene: 12. CDR3 nucleotide sequence: TGTGCCAGCAGCGACCCGCACGAGGGACTAGCGGGAGTCTCCTACGAGCAGTACTTC. Translation gives CASSDPHEGLAGVSYEQYF.

This chain connects TRBV7-8 to TRBJ2-5; D is perhaps TRBD1 (6 bases). Trimming took off 5 bases at V and 1 base at J, with 20 bases between the two ends. This CDR3 region has 17 residues. Germline assignment: CDR1 SGHVS and CDR2 FQNEAQ. The CDR3 loop reads CASSPPGSGQIQETQYF. The CDR3 DNA follows: TGTGCCAGCAGCCCCCCGGGTTCCGGACAGATCCAAGAGACCCAGTACTTC.

The rearrangement joins TRBV4-1 to TRBJ2-1; 7 nucleotides agree with TRBD2. Trimming at V came to 4 bases and at J to 10 bases, leaving 1 base not matched to a gene. The V gene's germline CDR1 is MGHRA and CDR2 YSYEKL. The CDR3 sequence is 11 residues long. The CDR3 DNA reads TGCGCCAGCAGCCGGGGGGGGGAGCAGTTCTTC. This encodes CASSRGGEQFF.

The gene calls are TRBV6-1 and TRBJ1-6; 8 nucleotides match TRBD1. Trimming took 5 bases from V and 5 from J; bases not matched to a gene: 2. The germline gives CDR1 MNHNS, CDR2 SASEGT. This CDR3 region has 14 residues. Here the CDR3 reads CASSKGQDNSPLHF. CDR3 sequence (DNA): TGTGCCAGCAGTAAGGGACAGGATAATTCACCCCTCCACTTT.

The V call is TRBV7-9, the J call TRBJ1-5, with D unclear. Per germline, CDR1 SEHNR and CDR2 FQNEAQ (reference sequence). CDR3 length: 12 amino acids. V lost 1 base and J lost 7, with 5 bases in between. CDR3 region: CASSLGAQPQHF. CDR3 nucleotides: TGTGCCAGCAGCTTAGGCGCGCAGCCCCAGCATTTT.

The V and J genes are TRBV11-1 and TRBJ2-7; maybe TRBD2 (5 bases). CDR3 size: 14 residues. V was clipped by 3 bases and J by 4 bases, with 13 bases between them. Germline CDR1 reads SGHAT; CDR2 reads FQDESV (reference sequence). The CDR3 DNA reads as TGTGCCAGCAGCTTCGAACCCGGGAAATACGAGCAGTACTTC. Amino acid sequence: CASSFEPGKYEQYF.

V is TRBV27 and J is TRBJ1-1, with 9 bases that match TRBD1. Germline V gene lookup returns CDR1 MNHEY and CDR2 SMNVEV (reference sequence). The CDR3 consists of 15 residues. J gave up 5 bases and V 3 bases, and 7 bases lay outside the gene matches. CDR3 bases: TGTGCCAGCAGTTTGGGACAGGGTGGTTGGACTGAAGCTTTCTTT. Amino acids: CASSLGQGGWTEAFF.

This chain connects TRBV5-8 to TRBJ2-2; TRBD2 agrees at 13 bases. This CDR3 is 18 amino acids long. The V gene end was trimmed by 0 bases and the J gene end by 4 bases; junction bases not matched to a gene: 6. Germline lookup yields CDR1 SGHTS and CDR2 YDEGEE. CDR3 bases: TGTGCCAGCAGCTTGGGGGGGACTAGCGGGGACGGCACCGGGGAGCTGTTTTTT. The encoded protein is CASSLGGTSGDGTGELFF.

This chain links TRBV29-1 with TRBJ1-1; D remains ambiguous. This CDR3 spans 10 amino acids. Trimming left V 6 bases short and J 6 bases short, with 8 bases between. Germline values: CDR1 SQVTM, CDR2 ANQGSEA. CDR3: CSVQVAEAFF. The DNA of the CDR3 is TGCAGCGTGCAGGTTGCTGAAGCTTTCTTT.

This chain links TRBV19 with TRBJ2-7; no reliable D call. The CDR3 covers 14 residues. The germline V gene encodes CDR1 LNHDA and CDR2 SQIVND (reference sequence). Trimming took 7 bases from V and 2 from J, leaving 15 bases between them. The CDR3 loop is CASNGGLGAYEQYF. DNA for the CDR3: TGTGCCAGTAATGGCGGCCTTGGAGCCTACGAGCAGTACTTC.

The chain combines TRBV27 with TRBJ1-2, with 9 bases matching TRBD1. Unmatched junction bases numbered 13, after V lost 0 bases and J lost 5 bases. The CDR3 length is 18 residues. Germline CDR1 reads MNHEY; CDR2 reads SMNVEV (reference sequence). In DNA, the CDR3 is TGTGCCAGCAGTTTATCCCTAAATTCTGAGGGACAGGGATATGGCTACACCTTC. Translating it yields CASSLSLNSEGQGYGYTF.

The chain carries TRBV15 and TRBJ2-7; 7 nucleotides align to TRBD2. CDR3 length: 11 residues. Germline loops: CDR1 LNHNV, CDR2 YYDKDF (reference sequence). V dropped 8 bases and J dropped 7; count of bases not matched to a gene: 5. CDR3 nucleotide sequence: TGTGCCACCGGGGGGGGTGTGGAGCAGTACTTC. Residues: CATGGGVEQYF.

In DNA form, the CDR3 reads TGTGCCAGCAGTCACCAGGGTAACACTGAAGCTTTCTTT. Translation gives CASSHQGNTEAFF. This chain connects TRBV27 to TRBJ1-1, with D maybe TRBD1 (5 bases). Germline V gene sequence: CDR1 MNHEY, CDR2 SMNVEV (reference sequence). V gave up 5 bases and J gave up 2 bases, with 9 bases separating them. The CDR3 extends over 13 amino acids.

The rearrangement links TRBV6-4 to TRBJ2-3, with 10 bases that match TRBD2. Unmatched junction bases numbered 7, after V lost 3 bases and J lost 1 base. CDR1 and CDR2 (germline): MRHNA, SNTAGT. CDR3 length: 17 amino acids. CDR3 nucleotide sequence: TGTGCCAGCAGTGAGTTGGCTAGCGGGAGTGGCACAGATACGCAGTATTTT. It codes for CASSELASGSGTDTQYF.